Listed below are T cell receptor beta chains from one sample, sequenced in a study of vaccination effects on CD4 cells after COVID-19. Which antigens these TCRs recognize remains unknown. Sequencing used immunoSEQ multiplex PCR; TCRdb keeps in-frame clones, though not all of them. The profile shows about 48,000 clones, 67% of them singletons. Source: CD4+ T cells from PBMCs cultured without peptide, taken before COVID-19 vaccination. These receptor sequences come from a human donor who received a COVID-19 vaccine. CDR3s include the opening cysteine and the closing phenylalanine or tryptophan. A D gene is named only where the DNA matches it firmly. Rows may omit the clone size; those that give it use once, few, many or a size class.

V: TRBV5-1
D: -
size: -
J: TRBJ2-6
DNA: TGCGCCAGCAGCTTGGCGGTGGCCAACGTCCTGACTTTC
CDR3: CASSLAVANVLTF

V: TRBV7-9
D: TRBD1
size: -
J: TRBJ1-3
DNA: TGTGCCAGCAGCTCACGGACAGGGGGAACTGGAAACACCATATATTTT
CDR3: CASSSRTGGTGNTIYF

V: TRBV4-1
D: -
size: -
J: TRBJ1-5
DNA: TGCGCCAGTGGACCCGGGACTACTAATCAGCCCCAGCATTTT
CDR3: CASGPGTTNQPQHF

V: TRBV9
D: TRBD1
size: -
J: TRBJ2-2
DNA: TGTGCCAGCAGCGTAGAAGGGGGACAGGGAACCGGGGAGCTGTTTTTT
CDR3: CASSVEGGQGTGELFF

V: TRBV7-2
D: TRBD2
size: -
J: TRBJ2-3
DNA: TGTGCCAGCAGCTTAGGACCTCGTAGCGGGAGGCTTGGAGATACGCAGTATTTT
CDR3: CASSLGPRSGRLGDTQYF

V: TRBV2
D: -
size: -
J: TRBJ2-7
DNA: TGTGCCAGCAGTGAAGTCAGGCGCCAGACCCCCTACGAGCAGTACTTC
CDR3: CASSEVRRQTPYEQYF

V: TRBV6-6
D: -
size: -
J: TRBJ1-4
DNA: TGTGCCATCGGGGGTGAAAAACTGTTTTTT
CDR3: CAIGGEKLFF

V: TRBV6-5
D: -
size: -
J: TRBJ2-1
DNA: TGTGCCAGCAGTTACTCCTCTAAGTACAATGAGCAGTTCTTC
CDR3: CASSYSSKYNEQFF

V: TRBV2
D: -
size: -
J: TRBJ2-7
DNA: TGTGCCAGCAGTGAAGCGGTCAGCGCCCACGAGCAGTACTTC
CDR3: CASSEAVSAHEQYF

V: TRBV4-2
D: -
size: once
J: TRBJ1-2
DNA: TGTGCCAGCAGCCAAGATGGGGTAGGGATTGGCTACACCTTC
CDR3: CASSQDGVGIGYTF

V: TRBV27
D: TRBD2
size: -
J: TRBJ2-5
DNA: TGTGCCAGCAGCCCTTTACTAGCGGTGGCGGAGGAAGAGACCCAGTACTTC
CDR3: CASSPLLAVAEEETQYF

V: TRBV27
D: -
size: -
J: TRBJ1-5
DNA: TGTGCCAGCAGTCCCCGGGGGCTGAATCAGCCCCAGCATTTT
CDR3: CASSPRGLNQPQHF

V: TRBV20-1
D: -
size: -
J: TRBJ1-2
DNA: TGCAGTGCTGCCAGGGACTATGGCTACACCTTC
CDR3: CSAARDYGYTF

V: TRBV25-1
D: -
size: -
J: TRBJ1-5
DNA: TGTGCCAGCAGTGGATTTAATCAGCCCCAGCATTTT
CDR3: CASSGFNQPQHF

V: TRBV7-9
D: TRBD2
size: few
J: TRBJ2-1
DNA: TGTGCCAGCAGTCGACTAGCGGGGTCGTCCTACAATGAGCAGTTCTTC
CDR3: CASSRLAGSSYNEQFF

V: TRBV18
D: -
size: -
J: TRBJ2-7
DNA: TGTGCCAGCTCACCACCGAACAGGAGCCCCTACGAGCAGTACTTC
CDR3: CASSPPNRSPYEQYF

V: TRBV30
D: -
size: -
J: TRBJ2-7
DNA: TGTGCCTGGAGTGCCCCGTACGAGCAGTACTTC
CDR3: CAWSAPYEQYF

V: TRBV2
D: TRBD2
size: -
J: TRBJ2-3
DNA: TGTGCCAGCAGTGGTCCTAGCGGGGGTATGAATACGCAGTATTTT
CDR3: CASSGPSGGMNTQYF

V: TRBV5-1
D: TRBD2
size: few
J: TRBJ2-2
DNA: TGCGCCAGCAGCTTGGCGAGCGGGACTTACACCGGGGAGCTGTTTTTT
CDR3: CASSLASGTYTGELFF

V: TRBV30
D: TRBD2
size: -
J: TRBJ2-7
DNA: TGTGCCTGGAGTTCTAGGGCTAGCGGGAGGAAGGTTGAGCAGTACTTC
CDR3: CAWSSRASGRKVEQYF

V: TRBV11-1
D: -
size: -
J: TRBJ2-4
DNA: TGTGCCAGCAGCTTAGACCTACTAGTTCCAAAAAACATTCAGTACTTC
CDR3: CASSLDLLVPKNIQYF

V: TRBV20-1
D: -
size: few
J: TRBJ2-3
DNA: TGCAGTGCCGGATTAACAGATACGCAGTATTTT
CDR3: CSAGLTDTQYF

V: TRBV4-1
D: -
size: few
J: TRBJ2-7
DNA: TGCGCCAGCAGCCATGGCAGGGGGGACTACGAGCAGTACTTC
CDR3: CASSHGRGDYEQYF

V: TRBV5-4
D: -
size: -
J: TRBJ2-3
DNA: TGTGCCAGCAGCTTGGCCGATTCAGGCTCGAATACGCAGTATTTT
CDR3: CASSLADSGSNTQYF

V: TRBV5-5
D: TRBD2
size: -
J: TRBJ2-7
DNA: TGTGCCAGCAGCTTCACCCGGGGAGGGCCCTCGTACGAGCAGTACTTC
CDR3: CASSFTRGGPSYEQYF

V: TRBV6-5
D: -
size: -
J: TRBJ1-2
DNA: TGTGCCAGCAGTTTGGATCAAAACTATGGCTACACCTTC
CDR3: CASSLDQNYGYTF

V: TRBV7-7
D: TRBD2
size: few
J: TRBJ2-3
DNA: TGTGCTAGCAGCTCCGGACTAGCGGGCACAGATACGCAGTATTTT
CDR3: CASSSGLAGTDTQYF

V: TRBV29-1
D: -
size: -
J: TRBJ2-5
DNA: TGCAGCGTTGCTGGTGGGGGTGGGGCCCAGTACTTC
CDR3: CSVAGGGGAQYF

V: TRBV7-2
D: TRBD1
size: -
J: TRBJ2-7
DNA: TGTGCCAGCAGCCTAGACAGGGGGCGGTACGAGCAGTACTTC
CDR3: CASSLDRGRYEQYF

V: TRBV5-1
D: -
size: -
J: TRBJ1-2
DNA: TGCGCCAGCAGCTTGCGGGATTCGATTGGCTACACCTTC
CDR3: CASSLRDSIGYTF

V: TRBV19
D: -
size: -
J: TRBJ2-7
DNA: TGTGCCAGTAGTTCACAAGGTGACTGGGGCGAGCAGTACTTC
CDR3: CASSSQGDWGEQYF

V: TRBV27
D: -
size: -
J: TRBJ1-5
DNA: TGTGCCAGCAGTGGAATGTGGAATCAGCCCCAGCATTTT
CDR3: CASSGMWNQPQHF

V: TRBV11-3
D: -
size: -
J: TRBJ2-5
DNA: TGTGCCAGCAGTGTGACGTCGGGGGAGACCCAGTACTTC
CDR3: CASSVTSGETQYF

V: TRBV2
D: TRBD2
size: -
J: TRBJ2-1
DNA: TGTGCCAGCAGTGATCGGCTAGCGGGGGGGATCAATGAGCAGTTCTTC
CDR3: CASSDRLAGGINEQFF

V: TRBV6-6
D: -
size: -
J: TRBJ1-1
DNA: TGTGCCAGCAACCAAAGGACAGCTAACACTGAAGCTTTCTTT
CDR3: CASNQRTANTEAFF

V: TRBV6-5
D: -
size: -
J: TRBJ1-4
DNA: TGTGCCAGCAGACCTAGGCTTACTAATGAAAAACTGTTTTTT
CDR3: CASRPRLTNEKLFF

V: TRBV2
D: -
size: -
J: TRBJ2-3
DNA: TGTGCCAGCAGCCCAACTAGCCCGAGAGATACGCAGTATTTT
CDR3: CASSPTSPRDTQYF

V: TRBV3-1/TRBV3-2
D: TRBD1
size: -
J: TRBJ1-1
DNA: TGTGCCAGCAACAGGGGGGACACTGAAGCTTTCTTT
CDR3: CASNRGDTEAFF

V: TRBV5-4
D: TRBD1
size: -
J: TRBJ1-2
DNA: TGTGCCAGCAGCATACAGGGGGCCCGAGATGGCTACACCTTC
CDR3: CASSIQGARDGYTF

V: TRBV28
D: -
size: -
J: TRBJ1-1
DNA: TGTGCCAGCAGTTCACACATGAACACTGAAGCTTTCTTT
CDR3: CASSSHMNTEAFF

V: TRBV6-5
D: -
size: few
J: TRBJ1-2
DNA: TGTGCCAGCAGTTCAAGCGGGCAGGGGAGCGGCTACACCTTC
CDR3: CASSSSGQGSGYTF

V: TRBV4-1
D: -
size: -
J: TRBJ2-4
DNA: TGCGCCAGCAGCCATCCGTCGCGGGACCCCAAAAACATTCAGTACTTC
CDR3: CASSHPSRDPKNIQYF

V: TRBV12-5
D: -
size: -
J: TRBJ2-3
DNA: TGTGCTAGTGGGGGGGGTGGTCTAGGGACCACAGATACGCAGTATTTT
CDR3: CASGGGGLGTTDTQYF

V: TRBV6-5
D: TRBD1
size: -
J: TRBJ2-2
DNA: TGTGCCAGCAGTCGGACAGGGCAGGGCACCGGGGAGCTGTTTTTT
CDR3: CASSRTGQGTGELFF

V: TRBV7-9
D: -
size: few
J: TRBJ1-6
DNA: TGTGCCAGCAGCTTACAGAATTCACCCCTCCACTTT
CDR3: CASSLQNSPLHF

V: TRBV5-6
D: TRBD1
size: -
J: TRBJ2-6
DNA: TGTGCCAGCAGAACCGACAGGGGTTACAGTGGGGCCAACGTCCTGACTTTC
CDR3: CASRTDRGYSGANVLTF

V: TRBV18
D: -
size: -
J: TRBJ1-5
DNA: TGTGCCAGCTCATTTAAGGGGACCAATCAGCCCCAGCATTTT
CDR3: CASSFKGTNQPQHF